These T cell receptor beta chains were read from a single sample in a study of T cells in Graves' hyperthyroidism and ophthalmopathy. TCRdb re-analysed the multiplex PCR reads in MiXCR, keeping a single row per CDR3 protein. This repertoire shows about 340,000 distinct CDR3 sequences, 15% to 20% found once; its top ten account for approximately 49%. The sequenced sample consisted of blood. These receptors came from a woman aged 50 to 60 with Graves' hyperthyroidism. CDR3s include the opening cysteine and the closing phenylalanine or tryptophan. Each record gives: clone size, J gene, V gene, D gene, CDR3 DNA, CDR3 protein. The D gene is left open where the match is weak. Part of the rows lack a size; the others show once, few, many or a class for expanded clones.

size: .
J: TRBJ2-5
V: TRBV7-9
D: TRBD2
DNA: TGTGCCAGCAGCCTCACCGGGGGGTGGAGAGAGCAGTACTTC
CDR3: CASSLTGGWREQYF

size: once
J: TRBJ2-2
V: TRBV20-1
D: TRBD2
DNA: TGCAGTGCTTCCACGACTAGCGGGAACACCGGGGAGCTGTTTTTT
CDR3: CSASTTSGNTGELFF

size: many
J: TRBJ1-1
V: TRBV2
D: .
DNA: TGTGCCAGCAGAGGACAGTTAAACACTGAAGCTTTCTTT
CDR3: CASRGQLNTEAFF

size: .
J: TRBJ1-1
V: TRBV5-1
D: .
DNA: TGCGCCAGCAGCCCCGGCGGCAGGGTATTGACTGAAGCTTTCTTT
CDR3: CASSPGGRVLTEAFF

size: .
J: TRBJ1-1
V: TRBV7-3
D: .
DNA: TGTGCCAGCAGCTTAATGAGGGATACTGAAGCTTTCTTT
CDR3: CASSLMRDTEAFF

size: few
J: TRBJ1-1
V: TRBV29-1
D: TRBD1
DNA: TGCAGCGTAGCGGGACAGATGAACACTGAAGCTTTCTTT
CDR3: CSVAGQMNTEAFF

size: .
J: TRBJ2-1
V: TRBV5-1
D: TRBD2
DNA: TGTGCCAGCAGCTTGGGACTAGCCCCGGGTGAGCAGTTCTTC
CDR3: CASSLGLAPGEQFF

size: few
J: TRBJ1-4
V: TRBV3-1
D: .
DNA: TGTGCCAGCAGCACGACCCGGGGGGAAAAACTGTTTTTT
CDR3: CASSTTRGEKLFF

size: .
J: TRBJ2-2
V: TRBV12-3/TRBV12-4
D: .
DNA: TGTGCCAGCAGTCCACTAACTAGCACCGGGGAGCTGTTTTTT
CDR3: CASSPLTSTGELFF

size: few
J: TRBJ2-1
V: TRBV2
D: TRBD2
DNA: TGTGCCAGCAGCGGACTAGCGGGGGGGGGCAATGAGCAGTTCTTC
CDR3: CASSGLAGGGNEQFF

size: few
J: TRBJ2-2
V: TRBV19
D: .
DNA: TGTGCCAGTAGTATTGGAACCGGGGAGCTGTTTTTT
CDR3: CASSIGTGELFF

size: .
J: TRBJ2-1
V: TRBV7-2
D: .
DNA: TGTGCCAGCAGCTTAGAGGTCAGGCAAGAGACCCAGTTCTTC
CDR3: CASSLEVRQETQFF

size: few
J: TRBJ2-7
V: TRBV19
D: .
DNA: TGTGCCAGTAGTATGGGAGGTTCTGGCGAGCAGTACTTC
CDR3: CASSMGGSGEQYF

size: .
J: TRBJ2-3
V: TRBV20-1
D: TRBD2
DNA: TGCAGTGCGACCCCCGGGACTAGCGGTCGAGATACGCAGTATTTT
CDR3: CSATPGTSGRDTQYF

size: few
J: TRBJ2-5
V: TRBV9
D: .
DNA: TGTGCCAGCAGCGTGCGAGTGGGCGAGACCCAGTACTTC
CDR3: CASSVRVGETQYF

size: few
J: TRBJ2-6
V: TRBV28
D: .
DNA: TGTGCCAGCAGTTTTATGGGCTCTGGGGCCAACGTCCTGACTTTC
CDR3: CASSFMGSGANVLTF

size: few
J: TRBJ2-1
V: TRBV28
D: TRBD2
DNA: TGTGCCAGCAGTCGTACGGGACTAGCTACTAATGAGCAGTTCTTC
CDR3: CASSRTGLATNEQFF

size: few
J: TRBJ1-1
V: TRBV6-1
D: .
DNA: TGTGCCAGCCTTTTAACTGAAGCTTTCTTT
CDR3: CASLLTEAFF

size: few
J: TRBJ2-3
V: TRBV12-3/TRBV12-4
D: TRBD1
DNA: TGTGCCAGCAGCCCTGGACAGGGTCTTAAGAATACGCAGTATTTT
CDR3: CASSPGQGLKNTQYF

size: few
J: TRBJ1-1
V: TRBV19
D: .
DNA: TGTGCCAGTACCCCACACTCGATTACAGGGAACACTGAAGCTTTCTTT
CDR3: CASTPHSITGNTEAFF

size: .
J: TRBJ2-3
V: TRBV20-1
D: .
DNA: TGCAGCGGCTACTACACAGATACGCAGTATTTT
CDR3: CSGYYTDTQYF

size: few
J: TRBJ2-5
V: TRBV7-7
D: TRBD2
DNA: TGTGCTAGCAGCACCCGAAGCGGGGGGGCGTTGGAGACCCAGTACTTC
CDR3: CASSTRSGGALETQYF

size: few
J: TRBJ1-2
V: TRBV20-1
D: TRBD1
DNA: TGCAGTGCTAGAGAAGAGGGGGGGGACAGTTATAACTATGGCTACACCTTC
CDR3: CSAREEGGDSYNYGYTF

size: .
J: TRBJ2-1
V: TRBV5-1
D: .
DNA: TGCGCCAGCAGCTCGGATTGGGGTAAGAGCTCCTACAATGAGCAGTTCTTC
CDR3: CASSSDWGKSSYNEQFF

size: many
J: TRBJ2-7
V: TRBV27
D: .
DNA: TGTGCCAGCAGGACCTCCGGGACCACTATCGAGCAGTACTTC
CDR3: CASRTSGTTIEQYF

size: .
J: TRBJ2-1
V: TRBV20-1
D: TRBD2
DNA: TGCAGTGCTAGGGGAGGGACCTACAATGAGCAGTTCTTC
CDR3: CSARGGTYNEQFF

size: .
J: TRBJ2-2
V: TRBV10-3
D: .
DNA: TGTGCCATCAGTATAGGGGGACCGAACACCGGGGAGCTGTTTTTT
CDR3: CAISIGGPNTGELFF

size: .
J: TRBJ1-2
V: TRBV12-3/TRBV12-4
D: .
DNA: TGTGCCAGCAGTAGCCGGGCCACAAATTACTATGGCTACACCTTC
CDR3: CASSSRATNYYGYTF

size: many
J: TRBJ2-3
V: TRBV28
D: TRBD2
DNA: TGTGCCAGCAGTTCGTCTAGCGGGAGGCCGGATACGCAGTATTTT
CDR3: CASSSSSGRPDTQYF

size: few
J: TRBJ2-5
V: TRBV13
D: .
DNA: TGTGCCAGCAGCTTCGCCGATGCCCAGCAGACCCAGTACTTC
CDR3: CASSFADAQQTQYF

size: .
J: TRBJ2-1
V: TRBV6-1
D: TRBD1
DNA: TGTGCCAGCACGGTCGGGACAGTAGCTTACAATGAGCAGTTCTTC
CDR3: CASTVGTVAYNEQFF

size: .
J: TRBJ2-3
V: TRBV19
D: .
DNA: TGTGCCAGTACCCTCGGGATCTCCACAGATACGCAGTATTTT
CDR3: CASTLGISTDTQYF

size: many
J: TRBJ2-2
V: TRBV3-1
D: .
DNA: TGTGCCAGCAGCCCCTCCCCAGGGAGCAACGGGGAGCTGTTTTTT
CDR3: CASSPSPGSNGELFF

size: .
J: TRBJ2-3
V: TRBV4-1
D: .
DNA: TGCGCCAGCAGCCAGAGGGGCTTAGGCGGCACAGATACGCAGTATTTT
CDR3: CASSQRGLGGTDTQYF

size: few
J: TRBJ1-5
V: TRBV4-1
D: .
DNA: TGCGCCAGCAGCCAAGATCGCGGGGCTAGAGGGCTCAATCAGCCCCAGCATTTT
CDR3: CASSQDRGARGLNQPQHF

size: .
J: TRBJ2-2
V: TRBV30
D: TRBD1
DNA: TGTGTACAGGGGGGCACCGGGGAGCTGTTTTTT
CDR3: CVQGGTGELFF

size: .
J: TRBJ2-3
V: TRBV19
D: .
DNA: TGTGCCAGTAGTGCGCAAGGAGCCAGCACAGATACGCAGTATTTT
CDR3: CASSAQGASTDTQYF

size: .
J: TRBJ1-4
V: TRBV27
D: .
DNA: TGTGCCAGCAGTTTAGGGGGTTTTAAAGAAAAACTGTTTTTT
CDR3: CASSLGGFKEKLFF

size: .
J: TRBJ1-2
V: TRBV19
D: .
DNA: TGTGCCAGTAGTAGAGGAGATTCGTTTAACTATGGCTACACCTTC
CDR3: CASSRGDSFNYGYTF

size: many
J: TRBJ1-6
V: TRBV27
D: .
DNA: TGTGCCAGCAGTTTTAACGGGGGTCGATCACCCCTCCACTTT
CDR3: CASSFNGGRSPLHF

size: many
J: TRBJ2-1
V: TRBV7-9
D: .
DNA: TGTGCCAGCAGCCCCCGGGCTGTACGCGATGAGCAGTTCTTC
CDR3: CASSPRAVRDEQFF

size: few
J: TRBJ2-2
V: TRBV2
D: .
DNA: TGTGCCAGCAGTGAGGAAGCGGACACCGGGGAGCTGTTTTTT
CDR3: CASSEEADTGELFF

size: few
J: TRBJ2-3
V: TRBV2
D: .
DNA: TGTGCCAGCAGTGAAGCCCCGTCCACGGATACGCAGTATTTT
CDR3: CASSEAPSTDTQYF

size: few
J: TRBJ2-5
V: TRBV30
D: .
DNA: TGTGCCTGGACCACGGGGGCGGGCCAAGAGACCCAGTACTTC
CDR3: CAWTTGAGQETQYF

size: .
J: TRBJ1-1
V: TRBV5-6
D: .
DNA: TGTACCAGCAGCTTTGAAGGTGAAGCTTTCTTT
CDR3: CTSSFEGEAFF

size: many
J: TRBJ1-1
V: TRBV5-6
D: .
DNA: TGTGCCAGCAGTGGTTATACTGAAGCTTTCTTT
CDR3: CASSGYTEAFF

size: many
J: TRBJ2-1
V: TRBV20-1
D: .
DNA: TGCAGTGCTAGAGAAGTTGGGAGCTCCTACAATGAGCAGTTCTTC
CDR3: CSAREVGSSYNEQFF

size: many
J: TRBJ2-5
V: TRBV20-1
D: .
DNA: TGCAGTGCTAGTACGGGGAAACAAGAGACCCAGTACTTC
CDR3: CSASTGKQETQYF

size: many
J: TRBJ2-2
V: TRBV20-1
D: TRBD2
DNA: TGCAGTGCTAGTGCCAGCGGGAGTGGAGGGACCGGGGAGCTGTTTTTT
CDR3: CSASASGSGGTGELFF

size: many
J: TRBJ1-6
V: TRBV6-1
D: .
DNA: TGTGCCAGCAGTGCGAGTCTGACTCCAGGTTCACCCCTCCACTTT
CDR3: CASSASLTPGSPLHF

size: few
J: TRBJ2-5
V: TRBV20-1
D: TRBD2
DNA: TGCAGTGCTAGAGATCTAGTACTAGCGGGAGCTGTCGAGACCCAGTACTTC
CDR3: CSARDLVLAGAVETQYF

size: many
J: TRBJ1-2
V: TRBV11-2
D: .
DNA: TGTGCCAGCAGCTTAGCGGGGGACTATGGCTACACCTTC
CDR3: CASSLAGDYGYTF

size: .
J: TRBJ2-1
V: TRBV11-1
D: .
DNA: TGTGCCAGCAGTACCGACAGAACTTACAATGAGCAGTTCTTC
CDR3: CASSTDRTYNEQFF

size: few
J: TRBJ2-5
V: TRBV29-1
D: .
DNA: TGCAGCGTTGAGAATCCGGGAGACGGGACCCAGTACTTC
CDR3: CSVENPGDGTQYF